This T cell receptor (beta chain) derives from a study of STAT3 mutations in large granular lymphocyte leukemia. Broader study findings: Differing intervals and regimens complicate linking therapy response to clone burden. Every T-cell large granular lymphocyte leukemia patient had at least one immunodominant TCR beta clonotype.

As to this clone: What it recognizes is unknown.

Measured with immunoSEQ multiplex PCR; TCRdb has only the in-frame clones, and not every one. The sample contains roughly 11,000 clones, about 78% of which appear only once. The sequencing input was peripheral blood mononuclear cells. The sequence came from a man aged 60 to 69 with T-cell large granular lymphocyte leukemia. Some clones in this sample may be carry-over from other donors' samples.

The CDR3 DNA reads TGTGCCAGCAGTTTTCTCCCCCCCCCAATCTATGACCGGACCTACGAGCAGTACTTC. Its translation: CASSFLPPPIYDRTYEQYF. The V and J genes are TRBV28 and TRBJ2-7; D call uncertain. Germline V CDR1 and CDR2: MDHEN, SYDVKM. The V end lost 3 bases, the J end lost 2 bases, and 26 bases lay between the germline ends. The CDR3 extends over 19 amino acids. Together with reference TRBV28 and TRBJ2-7, the CDR3 gives the full variable domain: DVKVTQSSRYLVKRTGEKVFLECVQDMDHENMFWYRQDPGLGLRLIYFSYDVKMKEKGDIPEGYSVSREKKERFSLILESASTNQTSMYLCASSFLPPPIYDRTYEQYFGPGTRLTVT.